This TCR beta chain was sequenced during a study of CD8+ T cells in alopecia areata. Study-level information: A regimen of oral tofacitinib, 5 to 10 mg twice daily, was given to treated patients. Study-wide points: More clonal than normal scalp was lesional scalp, particularly alopecia totalis/universalis. Sequencing of scalp tissue also captures the resident alphabeta T cells of normal skin.

With respect to this clone: Its matching antigen is unknown.

Those with alopecia areata gave lesional scalp punch biopsies and peripheral blood. RNA extraction was followed by reverse transcription into cDNA, which acted as the sequencing template. Sequenced by immunoSEQ multiplex PCR; TCRdb stores in-frame clones only, minus some. This table holds more than 200,000 clones, under 80% found once. Losses at the gene ends were 4 bases for V and 3 bases for J; bases not matched to a gene: 6. CDR3 length: 15 residues. The V gene's germline CDR1 is MNHEY and CDR2 SMNVEV (reference sequence). This chain joins TRBV27 and TRBJ1-5; 7 bases are a match to TRBD1. The TCR originated in a human donor with alopecia areata. This material consisted of CD4+ T cells sorted from blood, taken at week 0. The CDR3, as DNA: TGTGCCAGCAGTTCGAAAACAGGGGTCAATCAGCCCCAGCATTTT. Amino acid sequence: CASSSKTGVNQPQHF.